Following are 3 T cell receptor beta chains from one sample sequenced in a study of blood T cell repertoires in COVID-19. The repertoire was sequenced with immunoSEQ multiplex PCR; TCRdb's copy has only in-frame clones and lacks some. The sample lists fewer than 350,000 clones; roughly 85% were seen once. Sequenced input: peripheral blood. Receptors were obtained from a human donor in a cohort sampled during active COVID-19.

The CDR3 DNA sequence: TGTGCCAGTAGCCGTGGGATCCGGAGGAGTGAGCAGTTCTTC. As protein: CASSRGIRRSEQFF. The chain links TRBV19 to TRBJ2-1; maybe TRBD2 (5 bases). CDR3 length: 14 amino acids. Between the trimmed V and J ends, which lost 6 bases and 9 bases, there was a span of 18 bases. Germline V gene sequence: CDR1 LNHDA, CDR2 SQIVND (reference sequence).

The chain employs TRBV6-5 and TRBJ2-2; D gene uncertain. The CDR3 spans 15 residues. CDR1 and CDR2 (germline): MNHEY, SVGAGI. Trimming took 2 bases from V and 6 from J, leaving 13 bases between them. In nucleotides, the CDR3 is TGTGCCAGCAGTTACAGGCCCCACCGGGCCGGGGAGCTGTTTTTT. Translated, it gives CASSYRPHRAGELFF.

J is TRBJ1-3 and V is TRBV6-5; D unclear. Germline loops: CDR1 MNHEY, CDR2 SVGAGI. CDR3 length: 16 residues. The ends were cut back, 2 bases at V and 0 bases at J, with 11 bases in the middle. In DNA, the CDR3 is TGTGCCAGCAGTTACGGGAGGGCGCGCTCTGGAAACACCATATATTTT. The encoded protein is CASSYGRARSGNTIYF.